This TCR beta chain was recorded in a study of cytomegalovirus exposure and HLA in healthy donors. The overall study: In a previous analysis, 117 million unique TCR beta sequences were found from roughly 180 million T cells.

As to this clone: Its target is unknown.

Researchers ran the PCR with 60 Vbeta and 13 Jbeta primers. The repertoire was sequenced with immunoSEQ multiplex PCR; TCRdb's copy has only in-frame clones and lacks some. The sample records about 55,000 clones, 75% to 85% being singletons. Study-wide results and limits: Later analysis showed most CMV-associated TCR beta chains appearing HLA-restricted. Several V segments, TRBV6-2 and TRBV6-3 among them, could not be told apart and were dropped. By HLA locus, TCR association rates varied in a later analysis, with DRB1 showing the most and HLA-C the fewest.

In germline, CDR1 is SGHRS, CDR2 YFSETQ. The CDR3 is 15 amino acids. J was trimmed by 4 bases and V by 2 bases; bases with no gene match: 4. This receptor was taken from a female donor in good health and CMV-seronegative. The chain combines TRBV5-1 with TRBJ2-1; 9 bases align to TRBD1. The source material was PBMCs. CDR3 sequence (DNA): TGCGCCAGCAGCTTACAGGGGGCACATTACAATGAGCAGTTCTTC. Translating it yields CASSLQGAHYNEQFF.